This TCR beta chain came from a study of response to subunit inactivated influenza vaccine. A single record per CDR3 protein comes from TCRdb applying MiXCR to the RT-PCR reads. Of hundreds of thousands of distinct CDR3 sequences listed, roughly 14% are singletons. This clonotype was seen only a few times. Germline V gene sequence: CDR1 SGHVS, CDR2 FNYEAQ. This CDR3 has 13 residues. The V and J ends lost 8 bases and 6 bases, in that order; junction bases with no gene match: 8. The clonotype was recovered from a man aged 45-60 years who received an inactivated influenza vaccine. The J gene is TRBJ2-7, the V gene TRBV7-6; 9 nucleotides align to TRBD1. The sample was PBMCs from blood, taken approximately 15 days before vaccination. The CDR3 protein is CASAGDREGEQYF. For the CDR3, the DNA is TGTGCCAGCGCTGGGGACAGGGAGGGCGAGCAGTACTTC.